The clone carrying this T cell receptor (beta chain) was detected only a few times. Its target is unknown. The sample originates from a study of early T cells in non-severe SARS-CoV-2 infection. Overall study: Sequencing of bulk RNA from unsorted whole blood was done, without chain pairing.

Researchers attached unique molecular identifiers to individual cDNA molecules. TCRdb reanalysed the 5' RACE reads using MiXCR and keeps one entry per CDR3 protein. The repertoire includes tens of thousands of distinct CDR3 sequences, roughly a tenth of them detected once, and 6.5% sits in the top ten. Regarding the study as a whole: The VDJdb matching leaned toward anti-spike CD8 responses and overlooked private and CD4 specificities.

Trimming stripped 4 bases from V and 1 base from J, with 10 bases between. This CDR3 comprises 14 residues. Germline V CDR1 and CDR2: SNHLY, FYNNEI. Material: whole blood. This clonotype was obtained from an adult who was a healthcare worker with PCR-confirmed SARS-CoV-2 infection or an uninfected control (not recorded which). V is TRBV2 and J is TRBJ1-1, with D maybe TRBD1 (5 bases). This CDR3 is CASSVMRGNTEAFF. CDR3 nucleotide sequence: TGTGCCAGCAGTGTGATGAGGGGGAACACTGAAGCTTTCTTT.